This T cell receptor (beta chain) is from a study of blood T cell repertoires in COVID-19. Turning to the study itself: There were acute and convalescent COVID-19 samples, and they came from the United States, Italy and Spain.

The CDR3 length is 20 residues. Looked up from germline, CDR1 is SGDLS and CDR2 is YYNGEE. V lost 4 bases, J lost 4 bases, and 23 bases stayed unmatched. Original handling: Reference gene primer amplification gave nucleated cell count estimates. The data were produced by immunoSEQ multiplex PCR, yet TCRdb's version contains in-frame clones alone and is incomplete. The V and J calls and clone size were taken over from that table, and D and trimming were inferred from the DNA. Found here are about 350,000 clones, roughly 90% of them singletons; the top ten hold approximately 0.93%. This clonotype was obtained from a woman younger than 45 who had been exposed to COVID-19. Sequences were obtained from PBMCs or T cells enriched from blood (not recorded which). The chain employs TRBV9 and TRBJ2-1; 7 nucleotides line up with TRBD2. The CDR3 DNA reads TGTGCCAGCAGCCCCACCATTGGGGGGGAGGGCACGAATAGATACAATGAGCAGTTCTTC. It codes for CASSPTIGGEGTNRYNEQFF.